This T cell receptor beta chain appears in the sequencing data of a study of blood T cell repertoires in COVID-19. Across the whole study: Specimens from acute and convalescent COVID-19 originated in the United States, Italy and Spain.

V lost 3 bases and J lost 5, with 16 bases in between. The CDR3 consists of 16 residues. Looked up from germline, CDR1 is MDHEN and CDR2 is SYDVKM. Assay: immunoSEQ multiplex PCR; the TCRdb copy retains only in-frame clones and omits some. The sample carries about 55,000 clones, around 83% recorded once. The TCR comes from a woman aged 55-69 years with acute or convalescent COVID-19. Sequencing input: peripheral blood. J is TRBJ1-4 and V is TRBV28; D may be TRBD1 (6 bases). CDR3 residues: CASSFHTGRGNEKLFF. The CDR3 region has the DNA TGTGCCAGCAGTTTTCATACAGGGCGGGGGAATGAAAAACTGTTTTTT.